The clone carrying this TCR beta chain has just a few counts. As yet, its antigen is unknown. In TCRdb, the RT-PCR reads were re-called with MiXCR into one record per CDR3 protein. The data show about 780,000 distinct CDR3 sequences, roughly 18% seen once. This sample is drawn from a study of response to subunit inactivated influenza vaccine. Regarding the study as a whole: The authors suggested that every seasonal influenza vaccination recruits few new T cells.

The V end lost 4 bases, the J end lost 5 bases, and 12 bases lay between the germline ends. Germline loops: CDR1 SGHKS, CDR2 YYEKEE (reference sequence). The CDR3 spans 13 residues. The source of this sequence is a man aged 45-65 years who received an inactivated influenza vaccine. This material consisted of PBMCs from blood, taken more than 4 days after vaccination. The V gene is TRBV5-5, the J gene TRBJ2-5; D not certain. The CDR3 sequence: CASSLLNLETQYF. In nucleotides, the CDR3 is TGTGCCAGCAGCCTTCTTAACCTGGAGACCCAGTACTTC. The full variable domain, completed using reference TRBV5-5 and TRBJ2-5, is DAGVTQSPTHLIKTRGQQVTLRCSPISGHKSVSWYQQVLGQGPQFIFQYYEKEERGRGNFPDRFSARQFPNYSSELNVNALLLGDSALYLCASSLLNLETQYFGPGTRLLVL.